This T cell receptor (beta chain) stems from a study of shared clonotypes between healthy human individuals. General observations from the study: Against clonotypes common to all four donors, non-shared ones had lower generation probabilities. For naive CD4 cells, roughly 5% of clonotypes were shared across a few donors.

Clones were read by immunoSEQ multiplex PCR, and TCRdb kept only the in-frame ones, dropping some. This sample has over a million clones; about 75% occur once, and the top ten carry about 1.5%. A few counts support this clone. What it recognizes is unknown. Donation came from healthy HIV-negative adults that had no recent acute infections or vaccinations. The sequenced material came from memory CD4+ T cells sorted from blood. Subset here: CD45RA-negative fraction. This TCR was sampled from a man between 18 and 29 years old in good health.

CDR3 nucleotides: TGTGCCAGCGAGGGCAGTGAAGCTTTCTTT. Its translation: CASEGSEAFF. The J gene is TRBJ1-1, the V gene TRBV7-9; D gene ambiguous. Germline V CDR1 and CDR2: SEHNR, FQNEAQ (reference sequence). The CDR3 totals 10 residues. V gave up 8 bases and J gave up 7 bases, with 8 bases separating them.